Given below is one T cell receptor beta chain in context. It lacks a known antigen. No per-base quality is available; no much larger clone lies one base away. The collaborating institutions used their own protocols to collect whole blood in K2EDTA tubes. For TCRbeta analysis, collaborator samples were shipped as frozen whole blood, as isolated PBMCs, or as DNA extracted from either sample type. The data originate from a study of blood T cell repertoires in COVID-19 (TCRdb year 2020). The study in broad terms: The collaborator samples originated in the United States, Italy and Spain and spanned the acute and convalescent phases of COVID-19. The prospective study material was composed of cDNA or gDNA derived from T cells, B-cell-depleted T cells, or PBMCs. Subjects who had been exposed to COVID-19, were actively infected with it, or had recovered from it provided the deeply sampled blood TCRbeta repertoires that made up the dataset. A freely available public database, intended as a resource for researchers studying the immune response to SARS-CoV-2, is where the repertoires were released. Samples were obtained from the ongoing ImmuneRACE study (first 160 participants) and from about 1,300 subjects provided by 6 global collaborators. The sample metadata nearly always contained a de-identified subject ID, COVID-19 status, age in years and sex. Where available, HLA class I and class II types were taken from metadata supplied by the sample provider and were not determined by assay-based typing. Here is what the overall study found, with its caveats: The quantity of clinical and demographic metadata differed by source and by participant and was supplied without curation.

The immunoSEQ Assay, a bias-controlled multiplex PCR, was used to amplify TCRbeta CDR3 regions from genomic DNA. Turning to the authors' computational methods: Within the assay, amplification of reference gene primers was used to estimate how many nucleated cells each sample contained. To quantify the absolute abundance of each unique TCRbeta CDR3 rearrangement, sequence reads were collapsed and filtered. For each sample, productive Simpson clonality was calculated by taking the square root of Simpson's diversity index across productive rearrangements. The table was pulled from immuneACCESS by TCRdb, which kept in-frame rearrangements only. Such tables lose some clones; where checked, under half of the loss comes from unresolved V genes, and the rest has no known cause. The V and J calls and clone size are taken from that table; D and trimming were inferred from the DNA. Present in this sample are roughly 45,000 clones, almost 85% of which were seen just once. The ten largest clones add up to roughly a quarter of the sample.

The CDR3, cysteine through phenylalanine, is 15 amino acids long. Solely the CDR3 DNA is kept, with 45 bases framed from the first base. V loses 0 bases at its end and J loses 7 bases; junction bases beyond the gene matches: 9. CDR1 MNHEY and CDR2 SMNVEV were looked up in the germline V gene (reference sequence). The sequence came from a woman aged 55-69 years with acute or convalescent COVID-19. The specimen was peripheral blood. The sequence joins TRBV27 to TRBJ2-7, with TRBD1 matching 7 junction bases. The bases read TGTGCCAGCAGTTTATCGTTCGGGACAGTCACAGAGCAGTACTTC. This gives the protein CASSLSFGTVTEQYF.